This entry is about one T cell receptor beta chain. The limits of the CDR3 on the DNA are not certain, so only TCRdb's listed CDR3 is given. The data derive from a study of prognosis after radiotherapy for stage I lung cancer. Whole-study context: Without exception, patients with non-small cell lung cancer were deemed medically inoperable.

The CDR3 length equals 24 residues, ends included. Using two-round multiplex PCR, the authors amplified TCR beta CDR3 from genomic DNA. Individual primers that were specific to each TRBV and TRBJ gene served in first-round PCR. Using its own MiXCR run on the multiplex PCR reads, TCRdb lists one record per CDR3 protein. The repertoire holds about 25,000 distinct CDR3 sequences, with roughly 40% as singletons. The gene calls are TRBV12-3 or TRBV12-4 and TRBJ2-1; no DNA check was done on the table's D call, TRBD2. The sequence came from a donor at least 50 years old with non-small cell lung cancer. Sample: PBMCs, taken before or after stereotactic body radiation therapy (not recorded which). The CDR3 here is CAIRSGSTDTQYFGPGTRSNEQFF.